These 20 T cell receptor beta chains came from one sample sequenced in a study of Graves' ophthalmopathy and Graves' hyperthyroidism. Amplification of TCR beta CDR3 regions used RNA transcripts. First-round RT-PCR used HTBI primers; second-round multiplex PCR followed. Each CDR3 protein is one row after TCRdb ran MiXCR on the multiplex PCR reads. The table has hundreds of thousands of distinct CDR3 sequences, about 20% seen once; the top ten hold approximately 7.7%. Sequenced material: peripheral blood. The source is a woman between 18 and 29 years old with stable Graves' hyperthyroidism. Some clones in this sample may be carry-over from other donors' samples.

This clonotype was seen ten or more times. For the CDR3, the DNA is TGTGCCAGCAGCTCGACTCGACTACCGGGACAGCCCCAGCATTTT. Translating gives CASSSTRLPGQPQHF. J is TRBJ1-5 and V is TRBV13, with D unresolved. The CDR3 runs 15 residues. CDR1 is PRHDT and CDR2 is FYEKMQ in the germline V gene (reference sequence). With 4 bases removed from V and 7 bases from J, the gap between germline ends came to 17 bases.

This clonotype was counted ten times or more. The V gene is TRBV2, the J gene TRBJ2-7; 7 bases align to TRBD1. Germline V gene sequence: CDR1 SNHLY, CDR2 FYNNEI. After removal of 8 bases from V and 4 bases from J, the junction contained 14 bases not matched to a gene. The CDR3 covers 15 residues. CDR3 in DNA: TGTGCCAGCCGCCTTACGCGACAGGGAGTTTACGAGCAGTACTTC. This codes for CASRLTRQGVYEQYF.

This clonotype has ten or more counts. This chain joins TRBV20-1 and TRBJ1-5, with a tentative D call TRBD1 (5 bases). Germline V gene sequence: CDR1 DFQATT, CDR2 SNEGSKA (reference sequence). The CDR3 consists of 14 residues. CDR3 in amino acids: CSQSSGGDNQPQHF. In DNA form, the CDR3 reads TGCAGCCAAAGCTCGGGGGGGGACAATCAGCCCCAGCATTTT.

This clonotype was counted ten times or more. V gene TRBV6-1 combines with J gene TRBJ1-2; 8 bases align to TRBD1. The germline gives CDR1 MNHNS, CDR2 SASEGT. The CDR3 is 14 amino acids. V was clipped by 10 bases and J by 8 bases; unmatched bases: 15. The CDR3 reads CATQWSQGAIGYTF. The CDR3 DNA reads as TGTGCCACCCAGTGGTCCCAGGGGGCGATCGGCTACACCTTC.

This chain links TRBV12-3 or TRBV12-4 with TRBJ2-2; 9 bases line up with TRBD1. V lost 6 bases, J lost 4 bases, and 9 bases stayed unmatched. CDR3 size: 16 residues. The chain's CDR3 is CASRSTGTGFTGELFF. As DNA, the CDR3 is TGTGCCAGCAGGTCAACCGGGACAGGGTTCACCGGGGAGCTGTTTTTT.

The CDR3, as DNA: TGTGCCAGCAGCTTAAACCAGGGGATGAACACTGAAGCTTTCTTT. This encodes CASSLNQGMNTEAFF. The chain has TRBV7-3 and TRBJ1-1; a weak D match, TRBD1 (6 bases). V lost 1 base to trimming and J lost 0 bases, with 9 bases between them. The CDR3 extends over 15 amino acids. Germline assignment: CDR1 SGHTA and CDR2 FQGTGA.

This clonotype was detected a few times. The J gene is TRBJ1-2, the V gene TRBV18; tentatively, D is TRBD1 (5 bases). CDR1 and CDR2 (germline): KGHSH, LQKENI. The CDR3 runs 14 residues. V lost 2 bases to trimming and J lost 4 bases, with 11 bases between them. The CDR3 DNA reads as TGTGCCAGCTCACCAAAGGGGCCTCCCTATGGCTACACCTTC. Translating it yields CASSPKGPPYGYTF. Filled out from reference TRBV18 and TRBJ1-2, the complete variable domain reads NAGVMQNPRHLVRRRGQEARLRCSPMKGHSHVYWYRQLPEEGLKFMVYLQKENIIDESGMPKERFSAEFPKEGPSILRIQQVVRGDSAAYFCASSPKGPPYGYTFGSGTRLTVV.

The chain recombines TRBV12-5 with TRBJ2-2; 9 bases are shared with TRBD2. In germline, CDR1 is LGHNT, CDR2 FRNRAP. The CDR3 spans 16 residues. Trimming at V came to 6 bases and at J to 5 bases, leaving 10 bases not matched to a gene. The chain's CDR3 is CASGARLAGSTGELFF. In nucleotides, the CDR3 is TGTGCTAGTGGGGCCCGGCTAGCGGGGTCGACCGGGGAGCTGTTTTTT.

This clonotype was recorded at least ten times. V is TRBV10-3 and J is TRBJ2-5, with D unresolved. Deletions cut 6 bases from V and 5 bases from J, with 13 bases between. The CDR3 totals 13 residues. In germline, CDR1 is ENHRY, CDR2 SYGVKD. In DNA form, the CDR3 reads TGTGCCATCAGGGACGGTACACGGGAGACCCAGTACTTC. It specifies CAIRDGTRETQYF.

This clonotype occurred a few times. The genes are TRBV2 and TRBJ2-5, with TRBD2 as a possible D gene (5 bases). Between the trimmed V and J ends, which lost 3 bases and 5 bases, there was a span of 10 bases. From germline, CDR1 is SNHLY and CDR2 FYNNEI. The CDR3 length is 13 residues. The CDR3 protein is CASSDRTAETQYF. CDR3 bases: TGTGCCAGCAGTGACAGGACTGCGGAGACCCAGTACTTC.

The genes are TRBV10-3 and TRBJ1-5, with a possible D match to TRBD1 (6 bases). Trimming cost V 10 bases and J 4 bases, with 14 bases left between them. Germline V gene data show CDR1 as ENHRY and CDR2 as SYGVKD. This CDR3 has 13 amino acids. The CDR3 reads CASRGGENQPQHF. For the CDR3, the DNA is TGTGCCAGCAGAGGGGGGGAAAATCAGCCCCAGCATTTT.

This CDR3 is CASSGIAGVTPNTGELFF. The CDR3, as DNA: TGTGCCAGCAGTGGAATAGCGGGAGTGACCCCGAACACCGGGGAGCTGTTTTTT. The chain combines TRBV6-1 with TRBJ2-2, with 9 nucleotides matching TRBD2. CDR3 size: 18 residues. Germline values: CDR1 MNHNS, CDR2 SASEGT. V gave up 4 bases and J gave up 0 bases; unmatched junction bases: 9.

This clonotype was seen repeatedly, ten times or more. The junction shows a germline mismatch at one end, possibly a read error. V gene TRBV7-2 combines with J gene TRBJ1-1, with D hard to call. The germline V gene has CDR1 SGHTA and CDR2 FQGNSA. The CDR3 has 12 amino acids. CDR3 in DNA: TGTGCCAGCAGCTTATCGTGGACTGAAGTTTTCTTT. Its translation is CASSLSWTEVFF.

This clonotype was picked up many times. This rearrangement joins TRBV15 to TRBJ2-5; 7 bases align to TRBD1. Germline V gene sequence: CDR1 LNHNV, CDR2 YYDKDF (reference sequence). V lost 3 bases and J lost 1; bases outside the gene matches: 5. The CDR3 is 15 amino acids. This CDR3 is CATSSPGQFQETQYF. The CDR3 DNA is TGTGCCACCAGCAGCCCGGGACAGTTCCAAGAGACCCAGTACTTC.

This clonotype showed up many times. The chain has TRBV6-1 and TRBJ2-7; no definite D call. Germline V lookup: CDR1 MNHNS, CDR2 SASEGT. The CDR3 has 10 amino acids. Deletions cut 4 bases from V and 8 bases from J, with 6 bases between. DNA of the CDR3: TGTGCCAGCAGTGTGGGTAAGCAGTACTTC. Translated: CASSVGKQYF.

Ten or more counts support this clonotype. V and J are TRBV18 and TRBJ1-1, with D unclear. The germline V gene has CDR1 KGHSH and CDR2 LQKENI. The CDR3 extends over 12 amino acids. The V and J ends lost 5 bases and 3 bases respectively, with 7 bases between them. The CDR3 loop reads CASSDRYTEAFF. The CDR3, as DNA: TGTGCCAGCTCAGATCGATACACTGAAGCTTTCTTT.

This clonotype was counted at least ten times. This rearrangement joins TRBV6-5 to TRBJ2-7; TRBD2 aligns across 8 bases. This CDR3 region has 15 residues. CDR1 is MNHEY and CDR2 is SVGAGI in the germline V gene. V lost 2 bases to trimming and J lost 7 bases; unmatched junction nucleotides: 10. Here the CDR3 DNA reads TGTGCCAGCAGTTACGGGGGACTAGACGTGGAAGAGCAGTACTTC. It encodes CASSYGGLDVEEQYF.

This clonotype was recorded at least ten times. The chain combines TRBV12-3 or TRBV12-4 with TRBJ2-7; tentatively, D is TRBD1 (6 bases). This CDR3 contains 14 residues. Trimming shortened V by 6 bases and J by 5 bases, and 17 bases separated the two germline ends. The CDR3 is CASRPNTGIDEQYF. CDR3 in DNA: TGTGCCAGCAGACCTAATACAGGGATCGACGAGCAGTACTTC.

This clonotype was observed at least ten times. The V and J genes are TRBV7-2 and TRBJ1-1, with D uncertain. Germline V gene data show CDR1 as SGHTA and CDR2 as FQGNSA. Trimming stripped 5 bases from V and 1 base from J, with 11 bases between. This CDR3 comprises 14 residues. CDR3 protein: CASSRAPQNTEAFF. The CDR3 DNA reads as TGTGCCAGCAGCCGGGCCCCTCAGAACACTGAAGCTTTCTTT.

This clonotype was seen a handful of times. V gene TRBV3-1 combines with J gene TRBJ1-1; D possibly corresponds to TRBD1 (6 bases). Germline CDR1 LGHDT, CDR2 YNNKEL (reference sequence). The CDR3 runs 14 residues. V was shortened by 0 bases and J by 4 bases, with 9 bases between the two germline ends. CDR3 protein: CASSQEDSRTEAFF. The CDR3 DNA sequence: TGTGCCAGCAGCCAAGAGGACAGCCGCACTGAAGCTTTCTTT.